The rows below give T cell receptor beta chains drawn from one sample of a study of blood T cell repertoires in COVID-19. The method was immunoSEQ multiplex PCR; TCRdb's version includes in-frame clones alone and lacks a portion of them. Found here are 200,000 to 250,000 clones, 88% of them singletons; the top ten hold around 3.8%. The sequenced material came from PBMCs or T cells enriched from blood (not recorded which). These receptors all come from a woman aged 25-40 years who had been exposed to COVID-19. Both conserved end residues are part of each CDR3. Each record gives: D gene, V gene, clone size, J gene, CDR3 protein, CDR3 DNA. D genes are given only for firm matches. Clone size is stated in some rows and not others, as once, few, many or a class when expanded.

D: NA
V: TRBV5-1
size: NA
J: TRBJ2-7
CDR3: CASSSGFSSYEQYF
DNA: TGCGCCAGCAGCAGCGGGTTCAGCTCCTACGAGCAGTACTTC

D: NA
V: TRBV2
size: NA
J: TRBJ1-3
CDR3: CASSTGLGRVGNTIYF
DNA: TGTGCCAGCAGCACTGGACTGGGGAGAGTTGGAAACACCATATATTTT

D: NA
V: TRBV5-1
size: NA
J: TRBJ2-7
CDR3: CASSLVSSSHSSYEQYF
DNA: TGCGCCAGCAGCTTGGTGAGTTCGTCACACAGCTCCTACGAGCAGTACTTC

D: TRBD1
V: TRBV4-2
size: NA
J: TRBJ1-1
CDR3: CASSRDRGGTEAFF
DNA: TGTGCCAGCAGCCGGGACAGGGGAGGCACTGAAGCTTTCTTT

D: NA
V: TRBV5-1
size: NA
J: TRBJ1-1
CDR3: CASRGGGLTEAFF
DNA: TGCGCCAGCAGGGGAGGAGGACTCACTGAAGCTTTCTTT

D: NA
V: TRBV11-2
size: once
J: TRBJ2-3
CDR3: CASSWGRGLLDTQYF
DNA: TGTGCCAGCAGCTGGGGAAGGGGCCTCTTGGATACGCAGTATTTT

D: TRBD2
V: TRBV11-2
size: NA
J: TRBJ2-1
CDR3: CASSSEAGVVDNEQFF
DNA: TGTGCCAGCAGTTCCGAAGCGGGAGTTGTCGACAATGAGCAGTTCTTC

D: TRBD1
V: TRBV24-1
size: NA
J: TRBJ2-2
CDR3: CATTGTVGNGELFF
DNA: TGTGCCACCACCGGGACAGTAGGTAACGGGGAGCTGTTTTTT

D: NA
V: TRBV12-3/TRBV12-4
size: NA
J: TRBJ1-1
CDR3: CASRRGYEAFF
DNA: TGTGCCAGCAGGCGCGGATATGAAGCTTTCTTT

D: NA
V: TRBV5-4
size: few
J: TRBJ1-1
CDR3: CASSLNNAEAFF
DNA: TGTGCCAGCAGCCTTAACAACGCTGAAGCTTTCTTT

D: NA
V: TRBV6-5
size: NA
J: TRBJ2-1
CDR3: CASAGTYNEQFF
DNA: TGTGCCAGTGCGGGAACCTACAATGAGCAGTTCTTC

D: NA
V: TRBV7-2
size: NA
J: TRBJ1-4
CDR3: CASSKAGGANEKLFF
DNA: TGTGCCAGCAGCAAGGCTGGGGGGGCTAATGAAAAACTGTTTTTT

D: NA
V: TRBV2
size: NA
J: TRBJ2-3
CDR3: CASSVRGITDTQYF
DNA: TGTGCCAGCAGTGTTCGGGGAATCACAGATACGCAGTATTTT

D: NA
V: TRBV28
size: NA
J: TRBJ2-7
CDR3: CASSLQGSSYEQYF
DNA: TGTGCCAGCAGCTTACAGGGTAGCTCCTACGAGCAGTACTTC

D: TRBD1
V: TRBV5-5
size: once
J: TRBJ2-7
CDR3: CASSTKVDRVVYEQYF
DNA: TGTGCCAGCAGCACAAAGGTGGACAGGGTCGTCTACGAGCAGTACTTC

D: TRBD1
V: TRBV28
size: NA
J: TRBJ1-1
CDR3: CASSLSGQANTEAFF
DNA: TGTGCCAGCAGTTTATCGGGACAGGCCAACACTGAAGCTTTCTTT

D: NA
V: TRBV12-3/TRBV12-4
size: NA
J: TRBJ2-3
CDR3: CASSFRELDTQYF
DNA: TGTGCCAGCAGTTTCCGGGAATTGGATACGCAGTATTTT

D: TRBD2
V: TRBV6-4
size: medium-sized
J: TRBJ2-2
CDR3: CASSVAGGTGELFF
DNA: TGTGCCAGCAGTGTAGCGGGAGGCACCGGGGAGCTGTTTTTT

D: TRBD1
V: TRBV11-2
size: NA
J: TRBJ1-2
CDR3: CASSSRTGSMGNYGYTF
DNA: TGTGCCAGCAGCTCGAGGACAGGGAGTATGGGAAACTATGGCTACACCTTC

D: NA
V: TRBV11-2
size: NA
J: TRBJ1-5
CDR3: CASSVIGSSNQPQHF
DNA: TGTGCCAGCAGCGTCATCGGGTCTAGCAATCAGCCCCAGCATTTT

D: NA
V: TRBV11-2
size: NA
J: TRBJ2-7
CDR3: CASSPPDRSYEQYF
DNA: TGTGCCAGCAGCCCCCCCGACAGGTCTTACGAGCAGTACTTC

D: TRBD1
V: TRBV5-6
size: many
J: TRBJ1-4
CDR3: CASSTGQSGEKLFF
DNA: TGTGCCAGCAGCACGGGACAGAGCGGCGAAAAACTGTTTTTT

D: NA
V: TRBV24-1
size: once
J: TRBJ1-2
CDR3: CATSVVPQGNYGYTF
DNA: TGTGCCACCAGTGTTGTGCCACAGGGAAACTATGGCTACACCTTC

D: NA
V: TRBV30
size: NA
J: TRBJ2-5
CDR3: CAWSWGSAEQETQYF
DNA: TGTGCCTGGAGTTGGGGTAGCGCAGAACAAGAGACCCAGTACTTC

D: NA
V: TRBV7-6
size: NA
J: TRBJ1-1
CDR3: CASSLVGTENTEAFF
DNA: TGTGCCAGCAGCTTGGTTGGAACAGAAAACACTGAAGCTTTCTTT

D: NA
V: TRBV19
size: NA
J: TRBJ2-4
CDR3: CASTTGGTLAKNIQYF
DNA: TGTGCCAGTACGACAGGCGGTACTCTAGCCAAAAACATTCAGTACTTC

D: NA
V: TRBV11-2
size: NA
J: TRBJ2-3
CDR3: CASSLDSWGDRLTGTDTQYF
DNA: TGTGCCAGCAGCTTAGATAGCTGGGGAGACAGGCTCACTGGCACAGATACGCAGTATTTT

D: NA
V: TRBV4-1
size: NA
J: TRBJ2-2
CDR3: CASSQDPQTIGGELFF
DNA: TGCGCCAGCAGCCAAGACCCCCAAACTATTGGCGGGGAGCTGTTTTTT